This is a list of T cell receptor beta chains from one sample in a study of T-cell reconstitution after alpha-beta-depleted transplantation in children. TCRdb called the PCR reads again in MiXCR, with one record for every CDR3 protein. The top ten hold more than 2% of the sample, which has roughly 500,000 distinct CDR3 sequences, 32% seen once. Sequences were derived from PBMCs from the stem cell graft donor, sampled from the stem cell graft. The receptors here all came from a human donor who donated a stem cell graft to a child with aplastic anemia. Both conserved end residues are part of each CDR3. The D gene is left open where the match is weak. Size tells how often a clone was seen (once, few, many) or the class of an expanded clone, and some rows leave it out.

v_gene	d_gene	j_gene	abundance	CDR3nt	CDR3aa
TRBV7-6	TRBD2	TRBJ2-5	once	TGTGCCAGCAGCTCGGGACTAGCGGGAGGGACCGAGACCCAGTACTTC	CASSSGLAGGTETQYF
TRBV4-3	-	TRBJ1-2	-	TGCGCCAGCAGCCAAGACGACAGGATCTATGGCTACACCTTC	CASSQDDRIYGYTF
TRBV29-1	-	TRBJ1-2	-	TGCAGCGTTGGAAGGGATCTGAGTGGCTACACCTTC	CSVGRDLSGYTF
TRBV18	TRBD1	TRBJ2-1	-	TGTGCCAGCTCTACGGCAGGGGGTTCGAATGAGCAGTTCTTC	CASSTAGGSNEQFF
TRBV15	-	TRBJ1-1	-	TGTGCCACCAGGTGGAGGGACGGCACTGAAGCTTTCTTT	CATRWRDGTEAFF
TRBV6-2/TRBV6-3	TRBD2	TRBJ2-1	few	TGTGCCAGCAACGGACTAGCGCCTTATAATGAGCAGTTCTTC	CASNGLAPYNEQFF
TRBV6-5	-	TRBJ1-2	-	TGTGCCAGCAGTTTTCTCTCACGGGCAGGACCTACCTCGTATGGCTACACCTTC	CASSFLSRAGPTSYGYTF
TRBV18	-	TRBJ1-5	-	TGTGCCAGCTCACCACCGGACCAGCCCCAGCATTTT	CASSPPDQPQHF
TRBV29-1	TRBD1	TRBJ2-5	-	TGCAGCGGTCACAGGGGAAGGGAGACCCAGTACTTC	CSGHRGRETQYF
TRBV7-9	-	TRBJ2-7	few	TGTGCCAGCAGTCCACGACAGGTACCCTACGAGCAGTACTTC	CASSPRQVPYEQYF
TRBV30	-	TRBJ1-1	-	TGTGCCTGGAGGGGCGGGCAGTGGGATTTCTCGAACACTGAAGCTTTCTTT	CAWRGGQWDFSNTEAFF
TRBV15	TRBD1	TRBJ2-7	-	TGTGCCACCAGCAGAGACCGGGACAGGGGGCCCCACGAGCAGTACTTC	CATSRDRDRGPHEQYF
TRBV12-3/TRBV12-4	-	TRBJ1-3	few	TGTGCCAGCAGTTTAGGGCAGTTCAACACCATATATTTT	CASSLGQFNTIYF